This record concerns one TCR beta chain sequence. The PCR employed 60 Vbeta primers together with 13 Jbeta primers. TCRdb keeps only in-frame clones here, not all; method: immunoSEQ multiplex PCR. The sample records around 140,000 clones, just under 75% being singletons. This specimen comes from a study of cytomegalovirus exposure and HLA in healthy donors. The germline V gene encodes CDR1 LGHNA and CDR2 YSLEER. This CDR3 has 15 residues. Trimming took 1 base from V and 2 from J; bases not matched to a gene: 4. The clonotype comes from a woman under 30 in good health and CMV-seronegative. This rearrangement joins TRBV4-3 to TRBJ1-2; TRBD1 aligns across 7 bases. Sequencing was performed on PBMCs. CDR3 nucleotide sequence: TGCGCCAGCAGCCAAGGGACAGGTGCAAACTATGGCTACACCTTC. Translating gives CASSQGTGANYGYTF.